This T cell receptor beta chain appears in the sequencing data of a study of vaccination effects on CD4 cells after COVID-19. The assay was immunoSEQ multiplex PCR, and TCRdb's table has in-frame clones only and misses some. The table shows some 16,000 clones, with about 76% occurring only once. Study results and limitations: The authors studied few convalescent patients and collected no early post-infection timepoints.

The germline V gene has CDR1 SGHRS and CDR2 YFSETQ. With 0 bases removed from V and 7 bases from J, the gap between germline ends came to 7 bases. This CDR3 region has 12 residues. Using viral peptide pools, the ViraFEST assay grew out antigen-specific CD4+ T cells prior to sequencing. The culture ran for around nine days, and then CD4+ T cells were isolated. Each participant was given two doses of one vaccine (BNT162b2 or mRNA-1273). Vaccinated recipients, who were negative for nucleocapsid antibodies, had no history of SARS-CoV-2 infection. Concerning this clone: Its antigen is undetermined.

The rearrangement links TRBV5-1 to TRBJ1-1; D unclear. The source is a human donor who received a COVID-19 vaccine. This sample comprised CD4+ T cells from PBMCs cultured with HCoV-NL63 spike peptides, obtained after COVID-19 vaccination. CDR3 nucleotides: TGCGCCAGCAGCTTGGTGGAGGGTGAAGCTTTCTTT. The encoded protein is CASSLVEGEAFF.